The present TCR beta chain was sequenced within a study of T cell responses to AZD1222 COVID-19 vaccine (dated by TCRdb to about 2021). Describing the broader study: TCR sequencing covered more than 230 trial participants: some 210 given two doses of AZD1222 and about 26 given two doses of MenACWY control vaccine. Trial participants were enrolled by age into subgroups of 18-55, 56-69 and 70-plus years, and 148, 28 and 57 TCR-sequenced participants, respectively, were included in these subgroups.

Broad study findings and their caveats: Most participants were white British and females outnumbered males, and the authors suggested that clonal diversity may have been underestimated. Because no samples from the day 14 peak response were available, repertoires could be characterized only after the peak T cell response. Reportedly, almost half of the unique spike-specific TCRs recognized epitopes lying outside the regions that are mutated in the B.1.351 and B.1.1.7 variants. Vaccine-associated CD4 TCRs spanned the whole spike protein, with dominant responses in regions 160-218 and 743-854. In the small 56-69-year group, the increase in depth fell short of significance, most likely because of low power. Conclusions about previously exposed vaccinees are limited, since just a handful of AZD1222 recipients were seropositive for SARS-CoV-2 at baseline. A significant rise in spike-specific TCR breadth and depth was observed after two AZD1222 doses relative to day 0 and relative to MenACWY recipients.

The label giving this sample's time point can be read as: about 28 days (+/-7) after the second vaccine dose. Because spike-specific TCR depth and breadth did not differ between the two schedules, AZD1222 recipients who got a second dose at roughly 4 weeks were pooled with those who got a second dose at roughly 12 weeks. Vaccinee samples were obtained from the UK trials COV001 and COV002, which included a single-blind randomized controlled phase 2/3 trial of AZD1222 (ChAdOx1 nCoV-19) in healthy adults. Trial participant PBMC samples were collected at day 0 and day 28 after the second dose for TCRbeta chain sequencing. Of note for this clone: It has no known antigen specificity. Per-base qualities were not stored, and no clone one base away is much larger.

The CDR3 regions of human TCRbeta chains were analyzed by immunosequencing. As for the authors' bioinformatics: TCRs in the repertoires were compared against a reference library of SARS-CoV-2-specific TCRs that had been generated with the MIRA antigen-specificity platform. Breadth meant the fraction of unique TCRs that were SARS-CoV-2-associated, whereas depth meant the fraction of total T cells that were SARS-CoV-2-associated. Each spike-specific TCR was assigned to its reactive spike region and to a CD4 or CD8 class using the MIRA data. Log10-transformed breadth and depth values were compared by one-way ANOVA with Sidak's multiple comparisons tests. Here the immuneACCESS table is served through TCRdb, limited to in-frame sequences with V and J called. Missing clones are a known gap in these copies; in checked studies unresolved V genes cover under half, and the rest lacks a known reason. That table supplies the V and J calls and clone size; D and trimming were determined from the DNA. Recorded for this sample are some 180,000 clones; roughly 91% of them occurred a single time. The leading ten clones occupy 1.9% of the sample.

From V the trimming removes 0 bases and from J it removes 8 bases, while the gene matches leave 9 bases of the junction unaccounted for. From cysteine to phenylalanine, the CDR3 is 16 amino acids long. The retained sequence is limited to the CDR3, 48 bases, with the frame set at the first base. Based on the germline V gene, the CDR1 and CDR2 sequences are MNHEY and SVGEGT. Recombination connected TRBV6-2 or TRBV6-3 to TRBJ2-3, with 9 bases in between that match TRBD2. Specimen: peripheral blood, collected 28 days after the second AZD1222 dose. The receptor was derived from an adult who received the AZD1222 COVID-19 vaccine. Here the CDR3 is given as CASSYSGLATAATQYF. The DNA sequence follows: TGTGCCAGCAGTTACTCGGGACTAGCAACGGCAGCTACGCAGTATTTT.